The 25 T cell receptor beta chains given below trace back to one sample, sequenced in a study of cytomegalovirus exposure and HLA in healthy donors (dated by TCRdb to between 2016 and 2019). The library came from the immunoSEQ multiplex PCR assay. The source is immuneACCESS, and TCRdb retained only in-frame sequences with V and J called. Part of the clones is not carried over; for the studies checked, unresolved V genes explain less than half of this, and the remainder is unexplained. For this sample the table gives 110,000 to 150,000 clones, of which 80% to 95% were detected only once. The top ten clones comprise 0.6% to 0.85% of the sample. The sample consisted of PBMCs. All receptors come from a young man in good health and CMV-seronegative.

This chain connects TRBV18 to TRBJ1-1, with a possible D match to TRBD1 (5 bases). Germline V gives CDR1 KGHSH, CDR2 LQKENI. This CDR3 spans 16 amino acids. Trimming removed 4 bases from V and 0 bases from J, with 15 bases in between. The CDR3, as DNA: TGTGCCAGCTCACAGACTTTAAGCAGGGTGAACACTGAAGCTTTCTTT. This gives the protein CASSQTLSRVNTEAFF. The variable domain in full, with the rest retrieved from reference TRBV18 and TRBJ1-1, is NAGVMQNPRHLVRRRGQEARLRCSPMKGHSHVYWYRQLPEEGLKFMVYLQKENIIDESGMPKERFSAEFPKEGPSILRIQQVVRGDSAAYFCASSQTLSRVNTEAFFGQGTRLTVV.

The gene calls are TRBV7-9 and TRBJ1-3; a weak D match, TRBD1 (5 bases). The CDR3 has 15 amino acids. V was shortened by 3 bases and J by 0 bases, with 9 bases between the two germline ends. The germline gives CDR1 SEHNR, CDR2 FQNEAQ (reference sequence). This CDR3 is CASSLQGASGNTIYF. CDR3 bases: TGTGCCAGCAGCTTGCAGGGCGCCTCTGGAAACACCATATATTTT.

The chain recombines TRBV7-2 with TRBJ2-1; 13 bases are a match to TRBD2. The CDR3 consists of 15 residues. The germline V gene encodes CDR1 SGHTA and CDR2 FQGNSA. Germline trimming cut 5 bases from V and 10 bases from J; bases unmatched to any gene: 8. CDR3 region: CASSPTSGGAGEQFF. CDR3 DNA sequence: TGTGCCAGCAGCCCCACTAGCGGGGGGGCGGGGGAGCAGTTCTTC.

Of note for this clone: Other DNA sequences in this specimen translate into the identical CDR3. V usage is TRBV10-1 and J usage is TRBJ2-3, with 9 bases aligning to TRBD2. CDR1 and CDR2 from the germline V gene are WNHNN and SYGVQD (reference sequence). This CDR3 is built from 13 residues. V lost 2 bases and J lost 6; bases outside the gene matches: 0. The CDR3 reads CASSETSGDTQYF. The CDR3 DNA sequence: TGCGCCAGCAGTGAGACTAGCGGGGATACGCAGTATTTT.

The CDR3 DNA sequence: TGTGCCAGCAACCGAACGGTGGGGGACAGGGGTGGGGATGAGCAGTTCTTC. It codes for CASNRTVGDRGGDEQFF. The V gene is TRBV7-7, the J gene TRBJ2-1, with 10 bases fitting TRBD1. The V and J ends lost 7 bases and 8 bases, in that order; junction bases with no gene match: 17. Per germline, CDR1 SSHAT and CDR2 FNYEAQ (reference sequence). The CDR3 length is 17 residues.

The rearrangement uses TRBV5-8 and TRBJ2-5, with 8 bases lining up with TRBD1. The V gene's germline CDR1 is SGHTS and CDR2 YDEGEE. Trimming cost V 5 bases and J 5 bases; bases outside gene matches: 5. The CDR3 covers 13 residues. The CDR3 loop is CASSRQGRETQYF. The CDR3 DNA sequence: TGTGCCAGCAGTCGACAGGGGAGGGAGACCCAGTACTTC.

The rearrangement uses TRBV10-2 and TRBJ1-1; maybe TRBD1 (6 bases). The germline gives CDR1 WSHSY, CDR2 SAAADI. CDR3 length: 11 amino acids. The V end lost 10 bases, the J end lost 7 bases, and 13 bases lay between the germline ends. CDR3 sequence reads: CATNRDGEAFF. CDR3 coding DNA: TGCGCCACCAACAGGGACGGTGAAGCTTTCTTT.

The CDR3 nucleotides are TGTGCCAGCAGTCGCGGACAGGGGTTAGTGAACACTGAAGCTTTCTTT. It translates to CASSRGQGLVNTEAFF. V is TRBV25-1 and J is TRBJ1-1; 9 bases align to TRBD1. Germline V gene data show CDR1 as MGHDK and CDR2 as SYGVNS. The CDR3 length is 16 residues. Trimming took 5 bases from V and 0 from J; bases not matched to a gene: 7.

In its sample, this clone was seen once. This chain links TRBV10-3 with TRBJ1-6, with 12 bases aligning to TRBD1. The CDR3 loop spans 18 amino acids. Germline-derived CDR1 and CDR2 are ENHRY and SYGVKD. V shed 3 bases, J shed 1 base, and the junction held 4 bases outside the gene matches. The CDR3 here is CAISEGTGGGSYNSPLHF. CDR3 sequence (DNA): TGTGCCATCAGTGAAGGGACAGGGGGCGGTTCCTATAATTCACCCCTCCACTTT.

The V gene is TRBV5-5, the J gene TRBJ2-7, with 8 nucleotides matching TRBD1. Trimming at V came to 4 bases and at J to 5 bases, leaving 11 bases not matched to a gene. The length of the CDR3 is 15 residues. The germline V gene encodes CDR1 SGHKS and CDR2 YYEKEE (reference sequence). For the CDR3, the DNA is TGTGCCAGCAGCGGCGGGACAGGAGGGATCGACGAGCAGTACTTC. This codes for CASSGGTGGIDEQYF.

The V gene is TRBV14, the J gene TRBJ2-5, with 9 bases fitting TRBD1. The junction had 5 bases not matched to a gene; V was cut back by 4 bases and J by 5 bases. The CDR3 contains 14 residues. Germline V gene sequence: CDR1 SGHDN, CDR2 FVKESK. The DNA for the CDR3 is TGTGCCAGCAGCCCCATAACAGGGGGCGAGACCCAGTACTTC. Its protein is CASSPITGGETQYF. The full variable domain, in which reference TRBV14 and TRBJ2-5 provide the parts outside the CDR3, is EAGVTQFPSHSVIEKGQTVTLRCDPISGHDNLYWYRRVMGKEIKFLLHFVKESKQDESGMPNNRFLAERTGGTYSTLKVQPAELEDSGVYFCASSPITGGETQYFGPGTRLLVL.

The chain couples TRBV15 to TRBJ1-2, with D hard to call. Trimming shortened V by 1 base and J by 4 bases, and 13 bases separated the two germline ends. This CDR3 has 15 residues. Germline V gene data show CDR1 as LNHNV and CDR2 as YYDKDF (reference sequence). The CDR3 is CATSRAAQRSYGYTF. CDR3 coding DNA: TGTGCCACCAGCAGAGCAGCCCAGCGGTCCTATGGCTACACCTTC.

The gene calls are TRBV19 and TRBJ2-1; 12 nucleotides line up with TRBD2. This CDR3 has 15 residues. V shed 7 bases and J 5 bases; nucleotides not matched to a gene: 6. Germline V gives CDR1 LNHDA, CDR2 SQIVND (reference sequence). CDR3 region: CASTAGLAGNNEQFF. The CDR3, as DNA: TGTGCCAGTACCGCGGGACTAGCGGGCAACAATGAGCAGTTCTTC.

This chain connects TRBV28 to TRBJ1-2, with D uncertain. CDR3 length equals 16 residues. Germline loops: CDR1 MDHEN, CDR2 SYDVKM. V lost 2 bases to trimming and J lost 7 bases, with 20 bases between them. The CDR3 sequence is CASSLSWVPASVGYTF. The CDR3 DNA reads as TGTGCCAGCAGTTTAAGTTGGGTTCCCGCCAGCGTTGGCTACACCTTC.

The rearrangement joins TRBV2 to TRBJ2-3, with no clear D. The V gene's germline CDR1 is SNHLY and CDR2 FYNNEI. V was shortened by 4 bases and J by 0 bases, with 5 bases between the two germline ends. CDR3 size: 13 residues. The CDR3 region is CASSATSTDTQYF. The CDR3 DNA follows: TGTGCCAGCAGTGCCACTAGCACAGATACGCAGTATTTT.

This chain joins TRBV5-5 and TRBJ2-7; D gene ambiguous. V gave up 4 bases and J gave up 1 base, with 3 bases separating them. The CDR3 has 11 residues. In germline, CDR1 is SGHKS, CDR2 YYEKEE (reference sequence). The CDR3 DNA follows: TGTGCCAGCAGCCAATCCTACGAGCAGTACTTC. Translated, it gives CASSQSYEQYF.

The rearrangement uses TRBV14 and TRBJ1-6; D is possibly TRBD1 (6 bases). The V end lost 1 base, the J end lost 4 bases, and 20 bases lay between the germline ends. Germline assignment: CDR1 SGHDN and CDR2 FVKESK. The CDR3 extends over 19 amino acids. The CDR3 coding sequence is TGTGCCAGCAGCCAAGTCTGGGCGTCGGGAGGGGGGTATAATTCACCCCTCCACTTT. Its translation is CASSQVWASGGGYNSPLHF.

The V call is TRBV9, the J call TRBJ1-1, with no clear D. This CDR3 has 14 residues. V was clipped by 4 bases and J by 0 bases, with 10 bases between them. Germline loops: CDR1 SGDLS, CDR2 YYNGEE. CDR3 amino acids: CASSPQSMNTEAFF. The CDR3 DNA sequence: TGTGCCAGCAGCCCTCAAAGCATGAACACTGAAGCTTTCTTT. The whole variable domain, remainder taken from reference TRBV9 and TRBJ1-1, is DSGVTQTPKHLITATGQRVTLRCSPRSGDLSVYWYQQSLDQGLQFLIQYYNGEERAKGNILERFSAQQFPDLHSELNLSSLELGDSALYFCASSPQSMNTEAFFGQGTRLTVV.

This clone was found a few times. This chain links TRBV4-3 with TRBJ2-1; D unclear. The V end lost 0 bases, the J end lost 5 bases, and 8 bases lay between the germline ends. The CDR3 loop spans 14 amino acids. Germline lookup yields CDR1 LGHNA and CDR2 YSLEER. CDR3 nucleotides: TGCGCCAGCAGCCAAGAAACAGCAGACAATGAGCAGTTCTTC. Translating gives CASSQETADNEQFF.

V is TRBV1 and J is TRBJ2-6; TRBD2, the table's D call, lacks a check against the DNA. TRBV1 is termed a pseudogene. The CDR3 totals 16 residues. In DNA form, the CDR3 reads TGCACCAGCAGCCAAGGACTCTGCTCTGGGGCCAACGTCCTGACTTTC. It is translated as CTSSQGLCSGANVLTF.

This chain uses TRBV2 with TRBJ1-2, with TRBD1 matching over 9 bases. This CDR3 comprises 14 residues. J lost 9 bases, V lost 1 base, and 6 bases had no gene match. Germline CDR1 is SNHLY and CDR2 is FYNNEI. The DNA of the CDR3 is TGTGCCAGCAGTGAAGGGACAGGGGCGTGGAGCTACACCTTC. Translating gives CASSEGTGAWSYTF.

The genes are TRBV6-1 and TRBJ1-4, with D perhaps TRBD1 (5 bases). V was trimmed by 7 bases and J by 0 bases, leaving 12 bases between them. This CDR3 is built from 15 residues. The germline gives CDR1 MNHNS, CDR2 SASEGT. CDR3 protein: CASIRWGATNEKLFF. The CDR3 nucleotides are TGTGCCAGCATCCGTTGGGGGGCAACTAATGAAAAACTGTTTTTT.

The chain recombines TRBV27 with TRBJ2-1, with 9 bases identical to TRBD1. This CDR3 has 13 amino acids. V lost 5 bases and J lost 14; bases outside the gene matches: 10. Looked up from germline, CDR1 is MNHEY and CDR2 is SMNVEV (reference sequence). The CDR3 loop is CASSPQGAVWEFF. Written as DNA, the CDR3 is TGTGCCAGCAGTCCACAGGGGGCGGTCTGGGAGTTCTTC.

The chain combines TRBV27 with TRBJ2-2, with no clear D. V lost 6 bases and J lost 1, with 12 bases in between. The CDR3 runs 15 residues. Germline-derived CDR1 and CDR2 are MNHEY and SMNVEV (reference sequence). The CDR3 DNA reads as TGTGCCAGCAGGGATGACTGGATGAACACCGGGGAGCTGTTTTTT. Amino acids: CASRDDWMNTGELFF.

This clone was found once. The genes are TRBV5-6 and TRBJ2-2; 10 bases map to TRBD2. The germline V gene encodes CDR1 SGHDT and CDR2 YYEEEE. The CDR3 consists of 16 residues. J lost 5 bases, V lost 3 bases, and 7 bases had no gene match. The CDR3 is CASSWDPAGGTGELFF. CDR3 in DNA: TGTGCCAGCAGCTGGGATCCAGCGGGGGGGACCGGGGAGCTGTTTTTT. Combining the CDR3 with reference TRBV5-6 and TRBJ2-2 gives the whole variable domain DAGVTQSPTHLIKTRGQQVTLRCSPKSGHDTVSWYQQALGQGPQFIFQYYEEEERQRGNFPDRFSGHQFPNYSSELNVNALLLGDSALYLCASSWDPAGGTGELFFGEGSRLTVL.